In its sample, the clone carrying this T cell receptor (beta chain) was seen once. This record belongs to a study of blood T cell repertoires in COVID-19. About the study: Whether acute or convalescent, the COVID-19 samples came from the United States, Italy and Spain. T cells, B-cell-depleted T cells, or PBMCs provided the cDNA or gDNA that served as material.

How the authors handled the data: Nucleated cell number was recorded as an estimate derived from reference gene primer amplification. Profiled with immunoSEQ multiplex PCR; TCRdb holds only in-frame clones, not every one. That table supplies the V and J calls and clone size; D and trimming were determined from the DNA. In the table there are about 210,000 clones, around 83% of which are singletons. This CDR3 is built from 16 residues. CDR1 and CDR2 from the germline V gene are SGHTA and FQGNSA. Deletions cut 5 bases from V and 0 bases from J, with 16 bases between. The sequence was obtained from a middle-aged man with active or convalescent COVID-19. This chain uses TRBV7-2 with TRBJ1-2; the D gene is possibly TRBD1 (5 bases). Sequenced input: peripheral blood. CDR3 in DNA: TGTGCCAGCAGCCTCAAAGGGGATCCCCCTAACTATGGCTACACCTTC. Translated, it gives CASSLKGDPPNYGYTF.